The 29 T cell receptor beta chains given below trace back to one sample, sequenced in a study of OX40 agonist ivuxolimab in advanced cancers. The method was immunoSEQ multiplex PCR; TCRdb's version includes in-frame clones alone and lacks a portion of them. The repertoire consists of 45,000 to 60,000 clones, with about nine tenths occurring once and the leading ten covering about 5%. The input for sequencing was CD4+ or CD8+ T cells sorted from blood, taken in a trial of the OX40 agonist ivuxolimab. The receptors derive from an adult with an advanced solid tumor such as melanoma, head and neck, liver or kidney cancer.

The chain recombines TRBV5-1 with TRBJ2-1, with D possibly TRBD2 on 5 matching bases. Trimming pared 5 bases from V and 2 bases from J, leaving 11 bases between. The CDR3 is 14 amino acids. CDR1 is SGHRS and CDR2 is YFSETQ in the germline V gene. Here the CDR3 DNA reads TGCGCCAGCAGAATCGAGGGCCCCTACAATGAGCAGTTCTTC. This encodes CASRIEGPYNEQFF.

V is TRBV19 and J is TRBJ2-1, with 13 bases aligning to TRBD2. The CDR3 has 15 residues. Per germline, CDR1 LNHDA and CDR2 SQIVND (reference sequence). The junction had 7 bases not matched to a gene; V was cut back by 6 bases and J by 8 bases. The CDR3 nucleotides are TGTGCCAGTAGGACTAGCGGGAGGCACGGGGATGAGCAGTTCTTC. Its translation is CASRTSGRHGDEQFF.

In its sample, this clone was seen once. The chain recombines TRBV11-2 with TRBJ2-1, with 15 bases matching TRBD2. V was pared by 5 bases and J by 7 bases, with 6 bases of the junction left unmatched. The CDR3 contains 16 residues. CDR1 SGHAT and CDR2 FQNNGV come from the germline V gene. CDR3 residues: CASSLGLAGGPNEQFF. The DNA of the CDR3 is TGTGCCAGCAGCCTAGGACTAGCGGGAGGGCCAAATGAGCAGTTCTTC.

The chain recombines TRBV7-2 with TRBJ2-1, with a tentative D call TRBD2 (5 bases). Germline lookup yields CDR1 SGHTA and CDR2 FQGNSA. V gave up 0 bases and J gave up 7 bases, with 10 bases separating them. CDR3 length: 14 residues. CDR3 DNA sequence: TGTGCCAGCAGCTTAGCGGGAGCTCGGAATGAGCAGTTCTTC. Its translation: CASSLAGARNEQFF. Based on the CDR3 plus reference TRBV7-2 and TRBJ2-1, the full variable domain is GAGVSQSPSNKVTEKGKDVELRCDPISGHTALYWYRQSLGQGLEFLIYFQGNSAPDKSGLPSDRFSAERTGGSVSTLTIQRTQQEDSAVYLCASSLAGARNEQFFGPGTRLTVL.

The V and J genes are TRBV28 and TRBJ2-2; TRBD1 aligns across 7 bases. V lost 5 bases to trimming and J lost 1 base; unmatched junction nucleotides: 7. The V gene's germline CDR1 is MDHEN and CDR2 SYDVKM. The CDR3 consists of 16 residues. CDR3 residues: CASSSPGQRNTGELFF. The CDR3 DNA follows: TGTGCCAGCAGTAGCCCGGGACAGAGGAACACCGGGGAGCTGTTTTTT. The full variable domain, rest sourced from reference TRBV28 and TRBJ2-2, is DVKVTQSSRYLVKRTGEKVFLECVQDMDHENMFWYRQDPGLGLRLIYFSYDVKMKEKGDIPEGYSVSREKKERFSLILESASTNQTSMYLCASSSPGQRNTGELFFGEGSRLTVL.

The rearrangement uses TRBV11-2 and TRBJ2-1; D gene uncertain. CDR3 size: 17 residues. CDR1 SGHAT and CDR2 FQNNGV come from the germline V gene. The germline V and J ends were trimmed by 2 bases and 0 bases, with 14 bases remaining between them. CDR3 region: CASSLRPATGSYNEQFF. DNA of the CDR3: TGTGCCAGCAGCTTAAGGCCGGCCACTGGCTCCTACAATGAGCAGTTCTTC. Complete variable domain (other parts from reference TRBV11-2 and TRBJ2-1): EAGVAQSPRYKIIEKRQSVAFWCNPISGHATLYWYQQILGQGPKLLIQFQNNGVVDDSQLPKDRFSAERLKGVDSTLKIQPAKLEDSAVYLCASSLRPATGSYNEQFFGPGTRLTVL.

This sequence joins TRBV5-1 and TRBJ2-7; 10 nucleotides agree with TRBD1. Trimming at V came to 3 bases and at J to 6 bases, leaving 6 bases not matched to a gene. CDR1 SGHRS and CDR2 YFSETQ come from the germline V gene. CDR3 size: 14 residues. The CDR3 coding sequence is TGCGCCAGCAGCTCCGGGACAGGGGCTCGCGAGCAGTACTTC. Its translation: CASSSGTGAREQYF.

This clone appeared once. V is TRBV6-5 and J is TRBJ1-5; D unclear. In germline, CDR1 is MNHEY, CDR2 SVGAGI. V lost 8 bases and J 0 bases, leaving 8 bases between the germline ends. The CDR3 spans 13 residues. The CDR3 spells CASGVYSNQPQHF. The DNA of the CDR3 is TGTGCCAGCGGGGTATATAGCAATCAGCCCCAGCATTTT.

The V gene is TRBV11-2, the J gene TRBJ2-5; 11 bases map to TRBD2. With V trimmed by 4 bases and J by 3 bases, 4 bases remained unmatched. The CDR3 sequence is 15 residues long. CDR1 is SGHAT and CDR2 is FQNNGV in the germline V gene. CDR3 region: CASSSVAGGEETQYF. The CDR3 DNA follows: TGTGCCAGCAGCTCCGTAGCGGGAGGGGAAGAGACCCAGTACTTC.

The V gene is TRBV4-2, the J gene TRBJ1-2, with D perhaps TRBD1 (6 bases). This CDR3 region has 16 residues. The ends were cut back, 6 bases at V and 4 bases at J, with 21 bases in the middle. The germline CDR1 and CDR2 sequences are LGHNA and YNFKEQ. The CDR3 nucleotides are TGTGCCAGCAGGTCCGACCCAATACAGGGCTTCTATGGCTACACCTTC. Its translation is CASRSDPIQGFYGYTF.

The V and J genes are TRBV7-9 and TRBJ2-1; 11 bases are a match to TRBD2. The CDR3 is 19 amino acids. Trimming removed 1 base from V and 7 bases from J; junction bases left unmatched: 15. Germline V gene data show CDR1 as SEHNR and CDR2 as FQNEAQ (reference sequence). The CDR3 DNA reads as TGTGCCAGCAGCTTAGTAGTTACTAGCGGGAGTGGTGCGGGGAATGAGCAGTTCTTC. Translating gives CASSLVVTSGSGAGNEQFF.

The V and J genes are TRBV30 and TRBJ1-2, with 8 bases that match TRBD1. The CDR3 contains 13 residues. Germline trimming cut 5 bases from V and 4 bases from J; bases unmatched to any gene: 6. Per the germline V gene, CDR1 is GTSNPN and CDR2 is SVGIG (reference sequence). The CDR3 spells CAWGGQGPYGYTF. The CDR3 nucleotides are TGTGCCTGGGGTGGACAGGGACCCTATGGCTACACCTTC.

J is TRBJ2-7 and V is TRBV7-9; TRBD2 aligns across 7 bases. CDR3 length: 14 amino acids. V was pared by 5 bases and J by 4 bases, with 8 bases of the junction left unmatched. Germline V gene sequence: CDR1 SEHNR, CDR2 FQNEAQ (reference sequence). The CDR3 nucleotides read TGTGCCAGCAGCCCAGGGAGGGGTCGATACGAGCAGTACTTC. This codes for CASSPGRGRYEQYF.

This chain joins TRBV28 and TRBJ2-7; D possibly uses TRBD1 or TRBD2 (5 bases each). CDR3 length: 14 amino acids. Germline V CDR1 and CDR2: MDHEN, SYDVKM. The V end was cut by 2 bases, the J end by 9 bases, with 17 bases between. The CDR3 coding sequence is TGTGCCAGCAGTTTAGTACAGTTACTTGGGGGGCAGTACTTC. Its protein product is CASSLVQLLGGQYF.

The chain combines TRBV5-1 with TRBJ1-5; TRBD1 matches at 9 bases. Per the germline V gene, CDR1 is SGHRS and CDR2 is YFSETQ. J gave up 6 bases and V 4 bases, and 5 bases lay outside the gene matches. The length of the CDR3 is 14 residues. CDR3 region: CASSTDRGGQPQHF. CDR3 bases: TGCGCCAGCAGCACGGACAGGGGAGGTCAGCCCCAGCATTTT.

The chain recombines TRBV5-6 with TRBJ1-1, with D possibly being TRBD1 (6 bases). The V end was cut by 1 base, the J end by 1 base, with 8 bases between. Germline V CDR1 and CDR2: SGHDT, YYEEEE. The CDR3 is 14 residues long. CDR3 amino acids: CASSLYRANTEAFF. The CDR3 DNA is TGTGCCAGCAGCTTGTACAGGGCGAACACTGAAGCTTTCTTT.

This chain links TRBV5-1 with TRBJ2-5; 9 bases map to TRBD1. This CDR3 is 16 amino acids long. Germline-derived CDR1 and CDR2 are SGHRS and YFSETQ. V lost 7 bases and J lost 1; bases outside the gene matches: 11. The chain's CDR3 is CASAKRVTGGQETQYF. The CDR3, as DNA: TGCGCCAGCGCGAAAAGGGTGACAGGGGGCCAAGAGACCCAGTACTTC.

The chain is built from TRBV28 and TRBJ1-4, with TRBD1 identical over 7 bases. The V and J ends lost 10 bases and 8 bases, in that order; junction bases with no gene match: 7. Per the germline V gene, CDR1 is MDHEN and CDR2 is SYDVKM. This CDR3 comprises 12 residues. CDR3 DNA: TGTGCCACAGCACAGGGGAAGGAAAAACTGTTTTTT. This encodes CATAQGKEKLFF.

The rearrangement joins TRBV15 to TRBJ2-1; TRBD1 might be the D (6 bases). The V end lost 4 bases, the J end lost 5 bases, and 15 bases lay between the germline ends. The germline CDR1 and CDR2 sequences are LNHNV and YYDKDF (reference sequence). There are 15 residues in the CDR3. The CDR3 loop reads CATSTLKGQNNEQFF. The CDR3 coding sequence is TGTGCCACCAGCACACTAAAGGGACAAAACAATGAGCAGTTCTTC.

This chain joins TRBV6-1 and TRBJ2-7, with 7 bases matching TRBD2. The CDR3 runs 14 residues. Trimming removed 5 bases from V and 3 bases from J; junction bases left unmatched: 7. Germline-derived CDR1 and CDR2 are MNHNS and SASEGT. As DNA, the CDR3 is TGTGCCAGCAGTTCGGGACTACGAGACTACGAGCAGTACTTC. Its protein product is CASSSGLRDYEQYF.

This chain connects TRBV7-3 to TRBJ2-1, with TRBD2 matching over 10 bases. V was pared by 4 bases and J by 4 bases, with 4 bases of the junction left unmatched. The CDR3 is 15 residues long. From germline, CDR1 is SGHTA and CDR2 FQGTGA. Here the CDR3 DNA reads TGTGCCAGCAGCTACTCTAGCGGGAGTTACAATGAGCAGTTCTTC. Protein product: CASSYSSGSYNEQFF.

The chain uses TRBV7-2 and TRBJ2-1, with TRBD2 identical over 8 bases. The V gene end was trimmed by 1 base and the J gene end by 7 bases; junction bases not matched to a gene: 9. The CDR3 extends over 16 amino acids. Germline assignment: CDR1 SGHTA and CDR2 FQGNSA. The CDR3 DNA reads TGTGCCAGCAGCTTAGAACAGCGGGGGCTGGGGAATGAGCAGTTCTTC. The encoded protein is CASSLEQRGLGNEQFF.

This clone was recorded once. The V gene is TRBV19, the J gene TRBJ2-2; TRBD1 aligns across 9 bases. V lost 8 bases to trimming and J lost 6 bases; unmatched junction nucleotides: 10. The CDR3 has 15 amino acids. Per germline, CDR1 LNHDA and CDR2 SQIVND (reference sequence). In DNA, the CDR3 is TGTGCCAGTCATACCGGACAGGGGAGGGCCGGGGAGCTGTTTTTT. As protein: CASHTGQGRAGELFF.

The DNA for the CDR3 is TGTGCCAGCAGCTTTTCTGGGGGGCTAGCCGAGCAGTACTTC. It encodes CASSFSGGLAEQYF. The rearrangement uses TRBV7-3 and TRBJ2-7, with D perhaps given as TRBD1 or TRBD2 (6 bases each). The CDR3 length is 14 residues. V was pared by 3 bases and J by 6 bases, with 15 bases between. Germline CDR1 reads SGHTA; CDR2 reads FQGTGA.

The rearrangement uses TRBV19 and TRBJ2-7; 7 nucleotides line up with TRBD1. CDR1 LNHDA and CDR2 SQIVND come from the germline V gene (reference sequence). The CDR3 is 14 residues long. With 10 bases clipped from V and 0 bases from J, the junction kept 9 bases outside the gene matches. CDR3 amino acids: CATTETGNSYEQYF. As DNA, the CDR3 is TGTGCCACCACGGAGACAGGGAACTCCTACGAGCAGTACTTC. The full variable domain, in which reference TRBV19 and TRBJ2-7 provide the parts outside the CDR3, is DGGITQSPKYLFRKEGQNVTLSCEQNLNHDAMYWYRQDPGQGLRLIYYSQIVNDFQKGDIAEGYSVSREKKESFPLTVTSAQKNPTAFYLCATTETGNSYEQYFGPGTRLTVT.

The chain recombines TRBV5-6 with TRBJ2-1, with D unclear. From germline, CDR1 is SGHDT and CDR2 YYEEEE. V was shortened by 1 base and J by 2 bases, with 13 bases between the two germline ends. CDR3 length equals 16 residues. The CDR3 loop is CASSLWKTPPYNEQFF. CDR3 DNA sequence: TGTGCCAGCAGCTTGTGGAAGACGCCGCCCTACAATGAGCAGTTCTTC.

The chain combines TRBV6-5 with TRBJ2-7; D remains unclear. Trimming took 2 bases from V and 3 from J, leaving 11 bases between them. Germline CDR1 is MNHEY and CDR2 is SVGAGI. The CDR3 has 14 amino acids. The CDR3 DNA reads as TGTGCCAGCAGTTACAGGGAAATAAACTACGAGCAGTACTTC. This sequence encodes CASSYREINYEQYF.

CDR3 amino acids: CASMGVGPAGELFF. The CDR3 DNA reads TGTGCCAGCATGGGGGTGGGCCCAGCCGGGGAGCTGTTTTTT. The chain couples TRBV5-4 to TRBJ2-2; either TRBD1 or TRBD2 may fit D (5 bases each). Germline CDR1 SGHNT, CDR2 YYREEE (reference sequence). The V and J ends lost 6 bases and 6 bases respectively, with 15 bases between them. The CDR3 is 14 amino acids.

CDR3 sequence (DNA): TGCGCCAGCAGCTCCGGGGGGGCCAAAAACATTCAGTACTTC. Its protein product is CASSSGGAKNIQYF. The rearrangement uses TRBV5-1 and TRBJ2-4, with TRBD2 matching over 7 bases. The germline CDR1 and CDR2 sequences are SGHRS and YFSETQ. This CDR3 contains 14 residues. The V and J ends lost 3 bases and 1 base, in that order; junction bases with no gene match: 1.